This TCR beta chain was profiled in a study of blood T cells in healthy people across ages. V was cut by 1 base and J by 6 bases, with 12 bases left in between. CDR3 length equals 14 residues. Germline values: CDR1 SGHVS, CDR2 FNYEAQ. Researchers collected about 9.7 milliliters of peripheral blood from every single donor. Together with a sample-barcoded 5' primer, a J-beta primer mix was included in a second PCR lasting about 7 to 12 cycles. TCRdb ran MiXCR on the 5' RACE reads and lists one entry per CDR3 protein. The data show hundreds of thousands of distinct CDR3 sequences, roughly 41% seen once. This clonotype was counted ten times or more. The target antigen is unknown. General study findings and limits: When set beside aged donors, long-lived donors presented more naive CD4+ cells and higher diversity. Researchers report that TCR beta diversity correlated strongly with naive T cell percentage.

The sequence derives from an older woman in good health. This chain connects TRBV7-6 to TRBJ2-5; no reliable D call. Sequencing was performed on blood. CDR3 in amino acids: CASSLVRSRQTQYF. The CDR3, as DNA: TGTGCCAGCAGCTTAGTACGCAGCAGGCAGACCCAGTACTTC.